This record concerns one TCR beta chain sequence. Its cognate antigen is unknown. A multiplex PCR was run with 60 Vbeta primers and 13 Jbeta primers. Original methodology: In a later analysis, around 87 million unique TCR beta chains included roughly 11 million shared by two or more donors. Sequenced by immunoSEQ multiplex PCR; TCRdb stores in-frame clones only, minus some. V, J and clone size reflect that table, while D and trimming were determined from the DNA. This table holds nearly 110,000 clones, more than 65% found once. The CDR3 has 13 residues. The junction had 6 bases not matched to a gene; V was cut back by 10 bases and J by 4 bases. Germline-derived CDR1 and CDR2 are MNHEY and SMNVEV (reference sequence). The data were obtained in a study of cytomegalovirus exposure and HLA in healthy donors. General study results and limits: One later analysis reportedly identified an Asian-associated ancestry cluster that showed fewer N-insertions than the roughly 600-donor mean. Across donors, most TCRs were seen rarely, yet some public ones were widespread. An analysis that was carried out later associated 16,951 TCR beta sequences with HLA alleles at 0.05 false discovery rate.

This TCR came from a male donor in good health and CMV-seronegative. This chain uses TRBV27 with TRBJ2-1, with 8 bases aligning to TRBD2. Sequencing was performed on PBMCs. The CDR3 sequence is CATQRGTYNEQFF. Written as DNA, the CDR3 is TGTGCCACCCAGCGGGGGACATACAATGAGCAGTTCTTC.